The entry below describes one T cell receptor (beta chain). Its antigen is as yet unknown. Read data end 3 residues before the CDR3 end; the end is taken from the germline J gene. These data come from a study of Tregs in tolerant kidney transplant recipients. General study findings and limits: In tolerant patients, donor-specific Tregs outgrew total Tregs, suggesting antigen-driven expansion. Some patients' samples used different primers over time, so nucleotide sequences weren't comparable.

The germline gives CDR1 SGHRS, CDR2 YFSETQ. V was clipped by 4 bases and J by 4 bases, with 14 bases between them. The CDR3 spans 14 residues. Generated by immunoSEQ multiplex PCR, the TCRdb table keeps only in-frame clones and is missing some. The sample data list about 48,000 clones. The chain joins TRBV5-1 to TRBJ2-5, with TRBD2 as a possible D gene (6 bases). This specimen consisted of CD4+ T cells from blood, obtained before the transplant. This TCR was recovered from a human donor who received a combined kidney and bone marrow transplant. Partial CDR3 DNA: TGCGCCAGCAGCCGGGACTCGTCAGGAGAGACC. This translates into CASSRDSSGET. The CDR3 in full is CASSRDSSGETQYF.